Presented here are 13 T cell receptor beta chains from one specimen sequenced in a study of breast tumors, draining lymph nodes, adjacent tissues. Breast cancer patients provided tissue from their axillary draining lymph nodes. One entry per CDR3 protein results from TCRdb running MiXCR on the multiplex PCR reads. The sample has 200,000 to 300,000 distinct CDR3 sequences; about 30% are singletons. Material: axillary lymph node tissue. The receptors come from a female donor with breast cancer. Some clones in this sample may be carry-over from other donors' samples.

This clonotype was recorded at least ten times. V gene TRBV4-2 combines with J gene TRBJ2-5, with D perhaps matching TRBD2 (6 bases). This CDR3 is built from 16 residues. With 0 bases removed from V and 1 base from J, the gap between germline ends came to 12 bases. Germline-derived CDR1 and CDR2 are LGHNA and YNFKEQ. The CDR3 DNA reads as TGTGCCAGCAGCCAAGATTTTGCGGGGACCCAAGAGACCCAGTACTTC. Amino acid sequence: CASSQDFAGTQETQYF.

As to this clonotype: One base away lies a much larger clone, so this may be a sequencing read error. The chain couples TRBV7-8 to TRBJ2-7, with a weak D call TRBD2 (7 bases). The CDR3 length is 15 residues. Germline loops: CDR1 SGHVS, CDR2 FQNEAQ. CDR3 amino acids: CASSLVSVWGGEQHF. As DNA, the CDR3 is TGTGCCAGCAGCTTAGTATCAGTTTGGGGGGGCGAGCAGCACTTC.

With respect to this clonotype: This could be a read error, since a much larger clone is one nucleotide away. The chain has TRBV7-2 and TRBJ2-1; 9 bases match TRBD1. This CDR3 is 15 amino acids long. Germline loops: CDR1 SGHTA, CDR2 FQGNSA. CDR3 loop: CASGLRQGEYNEQFF. CDR3 DNA: TGTGCCAGCGGCTTAAGACAGGGGGAATACAATGAGCAGTTCTTC.

This clonotype showed up many times. The chain carries TRBV14 and TRBJ2-1; 14 nucleotides agree with TRBD2. In germline, CDR1 is SGHDN, CDR2 FVKESK. V shed 1 base and J 8 bases; nucleotides not matched to a gene: 4. This CDR3 spans 16 amino acids. CDR3 amino acids: CASSQGGLAGVDEQFF. As DNA, the CDR3 is TGTGCCAGCAGCCAAGGGGGACTAGCGGGAGTGGATGAGCAGTTCTTC.

Only a few counts were recorded for this clonotype. Just one base apart from a much larger clone, this may be a read error. The chain is built from TRBV9 and TRBJ2-1, with no clear D. Germline-derived CDR1 and CDR2 are SGDLS and YYNGEE. The CDR3 contains 14 residues. The CDR3 DNA is TGTGCCAGCAGCGTAGAGGAGTTGAGGAGTGAGCAGTCCTTC. This codes for CASSVEELRSEQSF.

About this clonotype itself: A much larger clonotype is one base distant, so this may be a read error. The rearrangement joins TRBV5-1 to TRBJ2-3; possibly TRBD2 for D (5 bases). The CDR3 covers 17 residues. V was clipped by 4 bases and J by 0 bases, with 18 bases between them. Germline V gene sequence: CDR1 SGHRS, CDR2 YFSETQ. CDR3 nucleotides: TGCGCCAGCAGCCCCCCCGATGGGCGGGTTAGCACAGATACGCAGTATTTT. This sequence encodes CASSPPDGRVSTDTQYF.

This clonotype was detected only a few times. With a much larger clone just one base away, this may be a read error. The CDR3 ends on some other residue instead of the conserved phenylalanine or tryptophan, so this is likely a read error. The J gene is TRBJ2-2, the V gene TRBV7-3; D gene ambiguous. The V end lost 1 base, the J end lost 6 bases, and 15 bases lay between the germline ends. CDR1 and CDR2 (germline): SGHTA, FQGTGA. The CDR3 totals 16 residues. CDR3 sequence (DNA): TGTGCCAGCAGCTTAAATTGGGCCGAGGCGGCCGGGGAGCTGTTTTCT. Translation: CASSLNWAEAAGELFS.

A remark on this clonotype: Without the conserved terminal phenylalanine or tryptophan, this CDR3 likely stems from a read error. The rearrangement links TRBV25-1 to TRBJ2-1, with TRBD2 identical over 9 bases. The J segment lost 7 bases and the V segment lost 8 bases, leaving 9 bases of the junction unmatched. Germline CDR1 MGHDK, CDR2 SYGVNS. CDR3 length: 14 amino acids. The CDR3 bases are TGTGCCAGCCGGAGGACTAGCGAGAGTAATGAGCAGTTCCTC. This translates into CASRRTSESNEQFL.

This clonotype has at least ten counts. This rearrangement joins TRBV5-1 to TRBJ2-1; possible D gene TRBD2, 6 bases. Trimming cost V 4 bases and J 0 bases, with 14 bases left between them. The germline CDR1 and CDR2 sequences are SGHRS and YFSETQ. The CDR3 loop spans 16 amino acids. The CDR3 loop is CASSGELAYSYNEQFF. CDR3 DNA sequence: TGCGCCAGCAGCGGAGAACTAGCATACTCCTACAATGAGCAGTTCTTC.

This clonotype occurred a few times. This rearrangement joins TRBV9 to TRBJ2-1; 8 positions agree with TRBD2. With V trimmed by 0 bases and J by 5 bases, 16 bases remained unmatched. The V gene's germline CDR1 is SGDLS and CDR2 YYNGEE. CDR3 length: 19 residues. The CDR3 coding sequence is TGTGCCAGCAGCGTAGATGCGGCCCCCGGCGGGGGGTTCAACAATGAGCAGTTCTTC. Its translation: CASSVDAAPGGGFNNEQFF. Full variable domain (rest looked up from reference TRBV9 and TRBJ2-1): DSGVTQTPKHLITATGQRVTLRCSPRSGDLSVYWYQQSLDQGLQFLIQYYNGEERAKGNILERFSAQQFPDLHSELNLSSLELGDSALYFCASSVDAAPGGGFNNEQFFGPGTRLTVL.

This clonotype was recorded many times. The chain has TRBV7-8 and TRBJ2-7; 11 nucleotides align to TRBD2. This CDR3 region has 16 residues. Germline CDR1 SGHVS, CDR2 FQNEAQ. V shed 2 bases and J 3 bases; nucleotides not matched to a gene: 6. CDR3 amino acids: CASSLLPGLAVYEQYF. DNA for the CDR3: TGTGCCAGCAGCTTACTTCCGGGACTAGCGGTCTACGAGCAGTACTTC. The full variable domain, its missing parts supplied by reference TRBV7-8 and TRBJ2-7, is GAGVSQSPRYKVAKRGQDVALRCDPISGHVSLFWYQQALGQGPEFLTYFQNEAQLDKSGLPSDRFFAERPEGSVSTLKIQRTQQEDSAVYLCASSLLPGLAVYEQYFGPGTRLTVT.

V and J are TRBV5-6 and TRBJ2-1; 12 bases are a match to TRBD2. From germline, CDR1 is SGHDT and CDR2 YYEEEE. The CDR3 runs 16 residues. J gave up 5 bases and V 2 bases, and 5 bases lay outside the gene matches. CDR3 loop: CASSFTTSGSHNEQFF. CDR3 DNA sequence: TGTGCCAGCAGCTTTACGACTAGCGGGAGCCACAATGAGCAGTTCTTC.

The chain joins TRBV29-1 to TRBJ1-4; 8 bases fit TRBD1. This CDR3 has 14 residues. From germline, CDR1 is SQVTM and CDR2 ANQGSEA. With 7 bases clipped from V and 8 bases from J, the junction kept 12 bases outside the gene matches. CDR3 bases: TGCAGCGCTGGACAGGGAGCGGGATGGGAAAAACTGTTTTTT. Translating it yields CSAGQGAGWEKLFF.